Presented here are 9 T cell receptor beta chains from one specimen sequenced in a study of human T cells and chemical hapten exposure. Time point in this sample: pre-sensitization, week 0. Described treatment: therapeutic diphenylcyclopropenone sensitization with weekly scalp DPC. Each CDR3 protein gets one entry after TCRdb re-called the RACE reads with MiXCR. This sample yields roughly 120,000 distinct CDR3 sequences, of which roughly 13% are seen a single time; 2.8% belongs to the top ten. The sequences come from whole blood, collected in connection with sensitization to the hapten diphenylcyclopropenone (DPC). The origin of the receptors is a woman in her late teens or twenties with alopecia areata. Some clones in this sample may be carry-over from other donors' samples.

This chain joins TRBV11-2 and TRBJ2-6; D is unresolved. Between the trimmed V and J ends, which lost 5 bases and 2 bases, there was a span of 10 bases. Germline CDR1 SGHAT, CDR2 FQNNGV. This CDR3 has 15 amino acids. Written as DNA, the CDR3 is TGTGCCAGCAGCATTCAGGATGCTGGGGCCAACGTCCTGACTTTC. It yields the protein CASSIQDAGANVLTF. The full variable domain, with the rest looked up from reference TRBV11-2 and TRBJ2-6, is EAGVAQSPRYKIIEKRQSVAFWCNPISGHATLYWYQQILGQGPKLLIQFQNNGVVDDSQLPKDRFSAERLKGVDSTLKIQPAKLEDSAVYLCASSIQDAGANVLTFGAGSRLTVL.

The CDR3 sequence is CASSPRAGRNQPQHF. Here the CDR3 DNA reads TGTGCCAGTAGCCCCCGGGCGGGACGCAATCAGCCCCAGCATTTT. The rearrangement uses TRBV19 and TRBJ1-5, with a weak D call TRBD1 (5 bases). The germline V and J ends were trimmed by 6 bases and 2 bases, with 14 bases remaining between them. Per the germline V gene, CDR1 is LNHDA and CDR2 is SQIVND (reference sequence). This CDR3 spans 15 amino acids.

This chain uses TRBV27 with TRBJ2-7; D might be TRBD1 (5 bases). This CDR3 region has 14 residues. V lost 5 bases, J lost 3 bases, and 14 bases lay in between. Germline CDR1 MNHEY, CDR2 SMNVEV (reference sequence). In DNA, the CDR3 is TGTGCCAGCAGTCGCGGTTGGGGCAACTACGAGCAGTACTTC. The encoded protein is CASSRGWGNYEQYF.

The chain couples TRBV14 to TRBJ2-4, with a weak D call TRBD2 (6 bases). The CDR3 covers 16 residues. Germline V CDR1 and CDR2: SGHDN, FVKESK. Between the trimmed V and J ends, which lost 0 bases and 0 bases, there was a span of 9 bases. CDR3 in amino acids: CASSQDGDLAKNIQYF. CDR3 nucleotides: TGTGCCAGCAGCCAAGATGGGGACTTAGCCAAAAACATTCAGTACTTC.

This clonotype was recorded at least ten times. The chain joins TRBV18 to TRBJ1-5; 11 nucleotides match TRBD1. The length of the CDR3 is 16 residues. From germline, CDR1 is KGHSH and CDR2 LQKENI. The J segment lost 5 bases and the V segment lost 2 bases, leaving 5 bases of the junction unmatched. CDR3 protein: CASSPGTGGMYQPQHF. The CDR3 DNA reads as TGTGCCAGCTCACCAGGGACAGGGGGGATGTATCAGCCCCAGCATTTT.

Details on this clonotype: A junction boundary mismatches the germline segment, possibly from a read error. The chain combines TRBV4-2 with TRBJ1-4; D is undetermined. Germline values: CDR1 LGHNA, CDR2 YNFKEQ. This CDR3 contains 14 residues. The CDR3 nucleotides are TGTGCCAGCAGCAAAGACCAGGTTTACGAAAAACTGTTTTTT. Amino acids: CASSKDQVYEKLFF.

The V call is TRBV5-5, the J call TRBJ2-7, with 8 bases lining up with TRBD1. The V and J ends lost 0 bases and 3 bases, in that order; junction bases with no gene match: 5. The CDR3 sequence is 15 residues long. Germline assignment: CDR1 SGHKS and CDR2 YYEKEE (reference sequence). CDR3 DNA sequence: TGTGCCAGCAGCTTGGTTTGGACAGGGAGCTACGAGCAGTACTTC. Translated, it gives CASSLVWTGSYEQYF.

This clonotype has more than one count but fewer than ten. The rearrangement links TRBV3-1 to TRBJ1-6; the D gene is possibly TRBD1 (5 bases). CDR3 size: 15 residues. CDR1 LGHDT and CDR2 YNNKEL come from the germline V gene (reference sequence). Trimming took off 3 bases at V and 1 base at J, with 7 bases between the two ends. This chain's CDR3 is CASSHRGSYNSPLHF. The CDR3 DNA follows: TGTGCCAGCAGCCATAGGGGTTCCTATAATTCACCCCTCCACTTT.

This rearrangement joins TRBV10-2 to TRBJ1-5; no clear D gene. The V gene lost 0 bases and the J gene lost 15 bases, with 15 bases spanning the gap. CDR1 and CDR2 from the germline V gene are WSHSY and SAAADI. This CDR3 is built from 13 residues. The CDR3 loop is CASSESRAALRHF. The DNA of the CDR3 is TGCGCCAGCAGTGAGTCTAGGGCCGCTCTGAGGCATTTT.